This T cell receptor beta chain was retrieved from a study of T cell responses to AZD1222 COVID-19 vaccine. Trimming took 4 bases from V and 0 from J, leaving 10 bases between them. Looked up from germline, CDR1 is SGHVS and CDR2 is FNYEAQ. The CDR3 has 15 amino acids. The table came from immunoSEQ multiplex PCR; TCRdb's copy has only in-frame clones and leaves some out. The profile covers fewer than 90,000 clones, with approximately 89% appearing a single time and around 5.5% taken by the ten largest. This clonotype was obtained from an adult who received the AZD1222 COVID-19 vaccine. This chain joins TRBV7-6 and TRBJ1-3; D is undetermined. The material was peripheral blood, obtained 28 days after the second AZD1222 dose. The CDR3 bases are TGTGCCAGCAGCTCCGACCGGAACTCTGGAAACACCATATATTTT. Its protein is CASSSDRNSGNTIYF.